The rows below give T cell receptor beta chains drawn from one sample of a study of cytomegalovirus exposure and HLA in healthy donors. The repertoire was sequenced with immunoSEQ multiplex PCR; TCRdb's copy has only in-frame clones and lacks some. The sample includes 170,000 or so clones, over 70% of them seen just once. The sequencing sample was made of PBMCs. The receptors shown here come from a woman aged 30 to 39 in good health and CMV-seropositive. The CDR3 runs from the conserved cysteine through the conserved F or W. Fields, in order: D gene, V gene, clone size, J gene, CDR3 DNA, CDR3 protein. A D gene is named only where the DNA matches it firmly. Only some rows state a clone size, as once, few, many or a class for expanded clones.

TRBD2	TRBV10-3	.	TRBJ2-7	TGTGCCATCACGCCTAGCGGGATCGGCGAGCAGTACTTC	CAITPSGIGEQYF
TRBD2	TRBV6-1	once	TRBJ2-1	TGTGCCAGCAGGAGAGCTAGCGGGATGTATGAGCAGTTCTTC	CASRRASGMYEQFF
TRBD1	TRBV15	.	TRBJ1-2	TGTGCCACCAGCAGGGGACAGGGGTCCTATGGCTACACCTTC	CATSRGQGSYGYTF
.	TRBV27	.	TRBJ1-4	TGTGCCAGCAGTGGAGACGGTGCAACTAATGAAAAACTGTTTTTT	CASSGDGATNEKLFF
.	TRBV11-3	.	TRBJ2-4	TGTGCCAGCAGACAGGAGACTGTAGGCATTCAGTACTTC	CASRQETVGIQYF
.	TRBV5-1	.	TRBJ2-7	TGCGCCAGCAGCCTGTCTAGCGAATCCTACGAGCAGTACTTC	CASSLSSESYEQYF
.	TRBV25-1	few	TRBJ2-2	TGTGCCAGCAGTGAAGGAGGGCCGAACACCGGGGAGCTGTTTTTT	CASSEGGPNTGELFF
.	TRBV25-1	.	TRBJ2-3	TGTGCCAGCAGTGAATTCGGCACACAGGCGCAGTATTTT	CASSEFGTQAQYF
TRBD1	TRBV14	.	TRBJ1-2	TGTGCCAGCAGCTGGACAGGGAACTATGGCTACACCTTC	CASSWTGNYGYTF
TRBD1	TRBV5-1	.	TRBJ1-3	TGCGCCAGCAGCTTGGTCCCGGGACAGGGAAACACCATATATTTT	CASSLVPGQGNTIYF
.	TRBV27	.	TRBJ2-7	TGTGCCAGCAGCCCTTTCCTTACCTACGAGCAGTACTTC	CASSPFLTYEQYF
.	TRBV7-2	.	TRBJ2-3	TGTGCCAGCAGCCAGAGGCCTCGCACAGATACGCAGTATTTT	CASSQRPRTDTQYF
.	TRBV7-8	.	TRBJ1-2	TGTGCCAGCACCGGGGACACCTCTCACTATGGCTACACCTTC	CASTGDTSHYGYTF
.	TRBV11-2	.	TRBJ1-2	TGTGCCAGCAGCTTGACCGGACTTCTTGGGAACTATGGCTACACCTTC	CASSLTGLLGNYGYTF
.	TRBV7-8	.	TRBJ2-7	TGTGCCAGCAGCCTCGGGGTCGAAGCGGAGCAGTACTTC	CASSLGVEAEQYF
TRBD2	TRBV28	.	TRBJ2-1	TGTGCCAGCAGTTCCCTAGCGGGAGGGCCGTATGAGCAGTTCTTC	CASSSLAGGPYEQFF
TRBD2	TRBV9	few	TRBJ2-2	TGTGCCAGCAGCGTTCCGGGACTAGCGGGAGAAATCGACACCGGGGAGCTGTTTTTT	CASSVPGLAGEIDTGELFF
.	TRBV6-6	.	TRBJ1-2	TGTGCCAGCAGCTTAGACAGCATCTATGGCTACACCTTC	CASSLDSIYGYTF
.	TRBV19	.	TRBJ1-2	TGTGCCAGTAGTATGGCGGAAGACGGGGGCTACACCTTC	CASSMAEDGGYTF
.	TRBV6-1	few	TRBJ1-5	TGTGCCAGCAGTGACCTATTTGGCGGGAATCAGCCCCAGCATTTT	CASSDLFGGNQPQHF
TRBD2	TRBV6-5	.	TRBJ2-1	TGTGCCAGCAGTTTAAACCTAGCGGGAGGGATCACTGAGCAGTTCTTC	CASSLNLAGGITEQFF
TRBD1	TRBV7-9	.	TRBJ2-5	TGTGCCAGCAGCTCCCACAGGGGGTCGCCCGTAGCGACCCAGTACTTC	CASSSHRGSPVATQYF
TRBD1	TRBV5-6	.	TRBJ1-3	TGTGCCAGCAGCGGAATAGACAGGGGTGGAAACACCATATATTTT	CASSGIDRGGNTIYF
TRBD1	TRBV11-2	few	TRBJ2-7	TGTGCCAGCAGCTTAATACGGGACAGGAGCTCCTACGAGCAGTACTTC	CASSLIRDRSSYEQYF
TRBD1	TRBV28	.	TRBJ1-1	TGTGCCAGCAGTGTACAGGGGGTCACTGAAGCTTTCTTT	CASSVQGVTEAFF
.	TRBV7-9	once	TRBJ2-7	TGTGCCAGCAGCTTAGATGGAGGGAACTACGAGCAGTACTTC	CASSLDGGNYEQYF
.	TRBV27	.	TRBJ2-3	TGTGCCAGCAGTTTATCGGTGACAGGCACAGATACGCAGTATTTT	CASSLSVTGTDTQYF
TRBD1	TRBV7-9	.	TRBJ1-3	TGTGCCAGCAGCGCAGGGGGCTCTGGAAACACCATATATTTT	CASSAGGSGNTIYF
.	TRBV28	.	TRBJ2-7	TGTGCCAGCAGTTTCTCAGGCTCCTACGAGCAGTACTTC	CASSFSGSYEQYF
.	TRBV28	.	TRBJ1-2	TGTGCCAGCAGTCCCCCGAACTATGGCTACACCTTC	CASSPPNYGYTF
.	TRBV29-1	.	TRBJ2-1	TGCAGCGTTGAAGACCTCAATGAGCAGTTCTTC	CSVEDLNEQFF
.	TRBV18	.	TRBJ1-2	TGTGCCAGCTCACCAACGGACAGTCTCTATGGCTACACCTTC	CASSPTDSLYGYTF
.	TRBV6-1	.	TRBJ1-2	TGTGCCAGCAGTGCCTTGTCCTATGGCTACACCTTC	CASSALSYGYTF
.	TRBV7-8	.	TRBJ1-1	TGTGCCAGCAGCTTAGCGACAGAGAACACTGAAGCTTTCTTT	CASSLATENTEAFF
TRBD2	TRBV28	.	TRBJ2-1	TGTGCCAGCAGTTTCTACGCTAGCGGCGCCGACGGCTCCTACAATGAGCAGTTCTTC	CASSFYASGADGSYNEQFF
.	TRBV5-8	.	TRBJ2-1	TGTGCCAGCAGCTTGACCCGGAATGAGCAGTTCTTC	CASSLTRNEQFF
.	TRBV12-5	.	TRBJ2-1	TGTGCTAGTGGTCTCCGATGGAGTCTTAGCGGCAATGAGCAGTTCTTC	CASGLRWSLSGNEQFF
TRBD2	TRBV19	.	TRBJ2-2	TGTGCCAGTAGTACCTTCCGGGCGGGGGGTGGCACCGGGGAGCTGTTTTTT	CASSTFRAGGGTGELFF
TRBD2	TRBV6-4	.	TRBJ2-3	TGTGCCAGCAGTGAGAGTGGGGGGCTAGCGGGAGCAGATACGCAGTATTTT	CASSESGGLAGADTQYF
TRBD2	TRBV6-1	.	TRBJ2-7	TGTGCCAGCAGTGATTCCCCGGGACTAGCGGGATTCGAGCAGTACTTC	CASSDSPGLAGFEQYF
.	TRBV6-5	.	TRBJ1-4	TGTGCCAGCAGCAAGAAAGGGGATGAAAAACTGTTTTTT	CASSKKGDEKLFF
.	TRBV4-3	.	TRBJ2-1	TGCGCCAGCAGCCAAGATCCCGGGGGAAGTCAGTTCTTC	CASSQDPGGSQFF
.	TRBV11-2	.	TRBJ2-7	TGTGCCAGCAGCCCGATGGCTTACGAGCAGTACTTC	CASSPMAYEQYF
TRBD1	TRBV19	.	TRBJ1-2	TGTGCCAGTACCCATACAGGGGGCAACTATGGCTACACCTTC	CASTHTGGNYGYTF
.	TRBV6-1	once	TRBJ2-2	TGTGCCAGTGGCCAGCGGCAGGCTACCGGGGAGCTGTTTTTT	CASGQRQATGELFF
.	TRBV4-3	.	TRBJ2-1	TGCGCCAGCAGCCAAGAAATGATTTCCCGGGGTGAGCAGTTCTTC	CASSQEMISRGEQFF
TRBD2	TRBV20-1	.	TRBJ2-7	TGCAGTGCGGGACTAGCGGGTCAGCGGTACTTC	CSAGLAGQRYF
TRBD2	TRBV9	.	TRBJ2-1	TGTGCCAGCAGCGTAGGAGCGGGAGGCGACAATGAGCAGTTCTTC	CASSVGAGGDNEQFF
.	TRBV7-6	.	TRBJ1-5	TGTGCCAGCAGCTTGGGGGGAGGATATCAGCCCCAGCATTTT	CASSLGGGYQPQHF
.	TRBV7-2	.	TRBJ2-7	TGTGCCAGCAGCCAAGTGGCGCAAGGGGGGGACGAGCAGTACTTC	CASSQVAQGGDEQYF
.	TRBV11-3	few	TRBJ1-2	TGTGCCAGCAGCCCTGGCAGCGTCAACTATGGCTACACCTTC	CASSPGSVNYGYTF
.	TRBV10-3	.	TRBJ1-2	TGTGCCATCAGTGAAGTCCGGGACACAACCTATGGCTACACCTTC	CAISEVRDTTYGYTF
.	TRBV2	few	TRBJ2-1	TGTGCCAGCACCGGGGTAGCAGGCTACAATGAGCAGTTCTTC	CASTGVAGYNEQFF